One sample yielded the 7 T cell receptor beta chains listed below, sequenced in a study of blood T cell repertoires in COVID-19. Repertoires were generated with immunoSEQ multiplex PCR, while TCRdb's copy carries only in-frame clones and drops some. This table has fewer than 250,000 clones, about 80% appearing once. The material sequenced was PBMCs or T cells enriched from blood (not recorded which). These receptors all come from a man aged 60 to 75 who had recovered from COVID-19.

The CDR3 bases are TGCAGTGCTCCCCTCCGGGTTACGCAGTATTTT. This sequence encodes CSAPLRVTQYF. V gene TRBV20-1 combines with J gene TRBJ2-3, with D unresolved. Germline CDR1 DFQATT, CDR2 SNEGSKA (reference sequence). The CDR3 totals 11 residues. V lost 5 bases and J 8 bases, leaving 11 bases between the germline ends.

The rearrangement joins TRBV7-9 to TRBJ2-2, with D perhaps TRBD2 (6 bases). V lost 3 bases, J lost 3 bases, and 14 bases lay in between. Germline values: CDR1 SEHNR, CDR2 FQNEAQ (reference sequence). The CDR3 runs to 16 residues. CDR3 region: CASSLTAGLDTGELFF. The CDR3 region has the DNA TGTGCCAGCAGCTTGACCGCGGGACTCGACACCGGGGAGCTGTTTTTT.

This chain connects TRBV3-1 (or the pseudogene TRBV3-2) to TRBJ2-6; D might be TRBD1 (5 bases). Per germline, CDR1 LGHDT and CDR2 YNNKEL (reference sequence). This CDR3 is built from 20 residues. V was pared by 4 bases and J by 3 bases, with 25 bases between. CDR3 residues: CASSLPLHGRAAFGANVLTF. The CDR3 DNA sequence: TGTGCCAGCAGCCTCCCCCTGCACGGCAGGGCGGCTTTTGGGGCCAACGTCCTGACTTTC.

This chain joins TRBV19 and TRBJ1-2; D not certain. This CDR3 is 14 amino acids long. Trimming cost V 1 base and J 2 bases, with 8 bases left between them. Germline CDR1 and CDR2: LNHDA and SQIVND (reference sequence). The CDR3 sequence is CASSIAAENYGYTF. The CDR3 DNA sequence: TGTGCCAGTAGTATAGCTGCAGAAAACTATGGCTACACCTTC. The variable domain in full, completed from reference TRBV19 and TRBJ1-2, reads DGGITQSPKYLFRKEGQNVTLSCEQNLNHDAMYWYRQDPGQGLRLIYYSQIVNDFQKGDIAEGYSVSREKKESFPLTVTSAQKNPTAFYLCASSIAAENYGYTFGSGTRLTVV.

This clone was found a few times. The same CDR3 also results from other DNA sequences found in this sample. The CDR3 is CASSEQGTDTQYF. The DNA for the CDR3 is TGCGCCAGCAGTGAGCAGGGTACAGATACGCAGTATTTT. This sequence joins TRBV10-2 and TRBJ2-3, with D perhaps matching TRBD1 (5 bases). Germline assignment: CDR1 WSHSY and CDR2 SAAADI. The CDR3 sequence is 13 residues long. Trimming removed 2 bases at V and 3 bases at J, with 6 bases between.

This chain connects TRBV4-3 to TRBJ1-2; tentative D call: TRBD1 (6 bases). The CDR3 length is 15 residues. The V and J ends lost 0 bases and 5 bases respectively, with 13 bases between them. The germline CDR1 and CDR2 sequences are LGHNA and YSLEER. The DNA for the CDR3 is TGCGCCAGCAGCCAAGAGTGGACAGACCGGTATGGCTACACCTTC. This codes for CASSQEWTDRYGYTF.

The DNA for the CDR3 is TGTGCCAGCAGCCAACCCGGGGAACCAATTGGTGGACTGAATTATGGCTACACCTTC. Residues: CASSQPGEPIGGLNYGYTF. This rearrangement joins TRBV5-6 to TRBJ1-2; D uncertain. CDR1 is SGHDT, CDR2 YYEEEE, per germline. Deletions cut 4 bases from V and 5 bases from J, with 30 bases between. The CDR3 length is 19 residues.